Presented here are 9 T cell receptor beta chains from one specimen sequenced in a study of blood T cell repertoires in COVID-19. The method was immunoSEQ multiplex PCR; TCRdb's version includes in-frame clones alone and lacks a portion of them. The data show roughly 160,000 clones, approximately 79% seen once. Specimen: peripheral blood. Receptors originate from a woman aged 60-75 years with COVID-19, enrolled during active disease.

The chain couples TRBV3-1 (or the pseudogene TRBV3-2) to TRBJ1-1, with TRBD1 as a possible D gene (5 bases). CDR3 size: 17 residues. In germline, CDR1 is LGHDT, CDR2 YNNKEL (reference sequence). V lost 0 bases and J lost 5, with 19 bases in between. CDR3 nucleotides: TGTGCCAGCAGCCAAGATCCCCTACAGCGCGGGGGGACTGAAGCTTTCTTT. Translated: CASSQDPLQRGGTEAFF.

The chain couples TRBV7-2 to TRBJ2-1, with 7 bases lining up with TRBD2. The CDR3 sequence is 15 residues long. Trimming at V came to 1 base and at J to 7 bases, leaving 7 bases not matched to a gene. Germline loops: CDR1 SGHTA, CDR2 FQGNSA. The CDR3 nucleotides read TGTGCCAGCAGCTTAGTGGCGGGGGAGGGAAATGAGCAGTTCTTC. This codes for CASSLVAGEGNEQFF.

The V and J genes are TRBV7-6 and TRBJ1-1; D is undetermined. CDR3 length: 16 residues. The V gene's germline CDR1 is SGHVS and CDR2 FNYEAQ. V was trimmed by 8 bases and J by 2 bases, leaving 21 bases between them. The CDR3 spells CASRRLGGRPNTEAFF. CDR3 in DNA: TGTGCCAGCCGCCGATTGGGAGGCCGGCCCAACACTGAAGCTTTCTTT.

The chain uses TRBV2 and TRBJ1-1; 9 nucleotides line up with TRBD1. Germline V gene data show CDR1 as SNHLY and CDR2 as FYNNEI. The CDR3 has 15 residues. Trimming at V came to 8 bases and at J to 4 bases, leaving 11 bases not matched to a gene. Written as DNA, the CDR3 is TGTGCCAGCTTCAGGGACAGGGTGGGAGGCACTGAAGCTTTCTTT. It encodes CASFRDRVGGTEAFF.

The V gene is TRBV6-5, the J gene TRBJ2-2; 7 nucleotides align to TRBD1. V shed 6 bases, J shed 6 bases, and the junction held 10 bases outside the gene matches. This CDR3 has 15 residues. Per germline, CDR1 MNHEY and CDR2 SVGAGI. The CDR3 DNA follows: TGTGCCAGCAGCGCCCGACAGGGTGGAGCCGGGGAGCTGTTTTTT. Protein product: CASSARQGGAGELFF.

The chain couples TRBV28 to TRBJ2-7; tentative D call: TRBD1 (5 bases). The V end lost 8 bases, the J end lost 2 bases, and 7 bases lay between the germline ends. This CDR3 has 11 residues. CDR1 MDHEN and CDR2 SYDVKM come from the germline V gene. The CDR3 spells CASEDTYEQYF. CDR3 coding DNA: TGTGCCAGCGAGGACACCTACGAGCAGTACTTC.

This clone has only one observation. The rearrangement uses TRBV28 and TRBJ1-2; TRBD1 might be the D (6 bases). Germline-derived CDR1 and CDR2 are MDHEN and SYDVKM. The CDR3 consists of 14 residues. Trimming pared 6 bases from V and 6 bases from J, leaving 17 bases between. The CDR3 coding sequence is TGTGCCAGCAGCTACTCGGGGGGCGCGGATGGCTACACCTTC. This encodes CASSYSGGADGYTF.

The sample holds one count of this clone. The chain employs TRBV7-9 and TRBJ1-2; maybe TRBD1 (5 bases). The CDR3 extends over 15 amino acids. With 1 base removed from V and 0 bases from J, the gap between germline ends came to 9 bases. Germline loops: CDR1 SEHNR, CDR2 FQNEAQ (reference sequence). This chain's CDR3 is CASSLGGYSNYGYTF. DNA of the CDR3: TGTGCCAGCAGCTTAGGGGGCTACTCTAACTATGGCTACACCTTC.

Of note for this clone: Given a much more abundant clone one base away, this may be a read error. Other DNA sequences within the sample encode an identical CDR3. The CDR3 here is CASTGGQLNTEAFF. The CDR3, as DNA: TGCGCCAGCACCGGGGGGCAGTTAAACACTGAAGCTTTCTTT. The J gene is TRBJ1-1, the V gene TRBV5-1; the D gene is possibly TRBD1 (6 bases). Between the trimmed V and J ends, which lost 6 bases and 2 bases, there was a span of 14 bases. Germline V lookup: CDR1 SGHRS, CDR2 YFSETQ. The CDR3 runs to 14 residues.